The 16 T cell receptor beta chains given below trace back to one sample, sequenced in a study of blood T cell repertoires in COVID-19. Only in-frame clones appear in the TCRdb table, and some are missing; sequencing was by immunoSEQ multiplex PCR. The table shows approximately 230,000 clones, with roughly 80% occurring only once. The sample comprised peripheral blood. The receptors were sampled from a man older than 75 with acute or convalescent COVID-19.

The genes are TRBV18 and TRBJ1-2; 9 positions agree with TRBD1. The CDR3 has 17 residues. J gave up 3 bases and V 2 bases, and 10 bases lay outside the gene matches. Germline CDR1 reads KGHSH; CDR2 reads LQKENI. The CDR3 loop reads CASSPRMGQGIDYGYTF. The CDR3 DNA sequence: TGTGCCAGCTCACCAAGAATGGGACAGGGAATCGACTATGGCTACACCTTC.

The rearrangement joins TRBV11-2 to TRBJ1-1, with D tentatively TRBD1 (5 bases). Germline V gives CDR1 SGHAT, CDR2 FQNNGV. CDR3 length: 14 amino acids. Trimming pared 5 bases from V and 7 bases from J, leaving 17 bases between. In DNA, the CDR3 is TGTGCCAGCAGCCCCTTGCCCCTCGACAGTGAAGCTTTCTTT. It translates to CASSPLPLDSEAFF.

The chain is built from TRBV18 and TRBJ1-6; D is possibly TRBD1 (6 bases). Trimming stripped 3 bases from V and 6 bases from J, with 18 bases between. The germline V gene encodes CDR1 KGHSH and CDR2 LQKENI. CDR3 size: 17 residues. The CDR3 spells CASSPRTEGNGNSPLHF. CDR3 DNA sequence: TGTGCCAGCTCACCCCGGACAGAGGGTAATGGTAATTCACCCCTCCACTTT.

The gene calls are TRBV28 and TRBJ2-2; TRBD1 matches at 7 bases. The CDR3 runs to 14 residues. J lost 5 bases, V lost 8 bases, and 8 bases had no gene match. The germline CDR1 and CDR2 sequences are MDHEN and SYDVKM. CDR3 coding DNA: TGTGCCAGCGGTACAGGGGTAGAAACCGGGGAGCTGTTTTTT. This sequence encodes CASGTGVETGELFF.

The chain joins TRBV7-2 to TRBJ2-7, with 15 bases identical to TRBD2. CDR3 length equals 16 residues. The germline gives CDR1 SGHTA, CDR2 FQGNSA. Trimming removed 7 bases from V and 3 bases from J; junction bases left unmatched: 7. CDR3 in DNA: TGTGCCAGCACCCGACCGGGACTAGCGGGAGGCTACGAGCAGTACTTC. Translating it yields CASTRPGLAGGYEQYF.

The gene calls are TRBV23-1 and TRBJ1-1; weak D call: TRBD1 (6 bases). TRBV23-1 is an ORF, with its function uncertain. The V gene lost 11 bases and the J gene lost 1 base, with 17 bases spanning the gap. The CDR3 length is 14 residues. The CDR3 region is CASFGGARNTEAFF. In nucleotides, the CDR3 is TGCGCCTCATTCGGGGGGGCTAGGAACACTGAAGCTTTCTTT.

The CDR3 DNA is TGTGCCAGCAGCTTAGCTTCTAGCGGGACATTCTACGAGCAGTACTTC. It specifies CASSLASSGTFYEQYF. The chain couples TRBV11-2 to TRBJ2-7; the match to TRBD2 covers 9 bases. Germline trimming cut 1 base from V and 3 bases from J; bases unmatched to any gene: 7. Per germline, CDR1 SGHAT and CDR2 FQNNGV. The CDR3 length is 16 residues. Together with reference TRBV11-2 and TRBJ2-7, the CDR3 gives the full variable domain: EAGVAQSPRYKIIEKRQSVAFWCNPISGHATLYWYQQILGQGPKLLIQFQNNGVVDDSQLPKDRFSAERLKGVDSTLKIQPAKLEDSAVYLCASSLASSGTFYEQYFGPGTRLTVT.

The chain has TRBV11-2 and TRBJ2-5, with TRBD2 matching 13 bases. The CDR3 has 17 residues. Germline trimming cut 5 bases from V and 4 bases from J; bases unmatched to any gene: 10. CDR1 SGHAT and CDR2 FQNNGV come from the germline V gene. The CDR3 sequence is CASSLIRLAGGLETQYF. CDR3 bases: TGTGCCAGCAGCCTCATACGACTAGCGGGGGGATTAGAGACCCAGTACTTC.

V is TRBV7-2 and J is TRBJ1-2; TRBD1 matches 7 bases. The V and J ends lost 4 bases and 7 bases, in that order; junction bases with no gene match: 12. The CDR3 consists of 15 residues. Germline V gene data show CDR1 as SGHTA and CDR2 as FQGNSA. The DNA for the CDR3 is TGTGCCAGCAGCTCCCAGAGAGGGGGCGCATTTGGCTACACCTTC. It codes for CASSSQRGGAFGYTF.

The table lists this clone with a few counts. The rearrangement links TRBV3-1 (or the pseudogene TRBV3-2) to TRBJ1-5; D gene unclear. The V and J ends lost 1 base and 6 bases respectively, with 10 bases between them. This CDR3 has 14 residues. Germline-derived CDR1 and CDR2 are LGHDT and YNNKEL (reference sequence). CDR3 sequence (DNA): TGTGCCAGCAGCCAAGGTATGAGGGTTCAGCCCCAGCATTTT. Residues: CASSQGMRVQPQHF.

The chain employs TRBV9 and TRBJ2-7, with a tentative D call TRBD1 (6 bases). CDR1 and CDR2 from the germline V gene are SGDLS and YYNGEE. The V end was cut by 0 bases, the J end by 1 base, with 11 bases between. This CDR3 spans 15 amino acids. The CDR3 protein is CASSVGRGRSYEQYF. The CDR3 DNA reads as TGTGCCAGCAGCGTAGGCAGGGGAAGGTCCTACGAGCAGTACTTC.

This clone was detected only once. J is TRBJ2-5 and V is TRBV7-9, with 9 bases aligning to TRBD1. Per the germline V gene, CDR1 is SEHNR and CDR2 is FQNEAQ (reference sequence). CDR3 length: 16 amino acids. V was clipped by 4 bases and J by 6 bases; unmatched bases: 12. Written as DNA, the CDR3 is TGTGCCAGCAGCTCTCCGGGACAGGGAGGGATAAAGACCCAGTACTTC. It codes for CASSSPGQGGIKTQYF.

The V call is TRBV6-1, the J call TRBJ1-1; D not resolved. Trimming took off 4 bases at V and 0 bases at J, with 15 bases between the two ends. The CDR3 loop spans 16 amino acids. CDR1 MNHNS and CDR2 SASEGT come from the germline V gene. CDR3 DNA: TGTGCCAGCAGTGTGCAGGATCCCATTCTGAACACTGAAGCTTTCTTT. Translation gives CASSVQDPILNTEAFF.

This sequence joins TRBV7-9 and TRBJ1-4, with TRBD1 identical over 9 bases. There are 16 residues in the CDR3. Germline assignment: CDR1 SEHNR and CDR2 FQNEAQ (reference sequence). Trimming cost V 5 bases and J 7 bases; bases outside gene matches: 11. This chain's CDR3 is CASSPLLGTGFEKLFF. CDR3 nucleotide sequence: TGTGCCAGCAGCCCCCTCTTAGGGACAGGGTTTGAAAAACTGTTTTTT.

The chain is built from TRBV6-6 and TRBJ1-5; TRBD1 might be the D (5 bases). With 7 bases removed from V and 6 bases from J, the gap between germline ends came to 16 bases. This CDR3 has 14 amino acids. Looked up from germline, CDR1 is MNHNY and CDR2 is SVGAGI (reference sequence). DNA for the CDR3: TGTGCCAGCACCTCCGGGGGGGGAGGTCAGCCCCAGCATTTT. This sequence encodes CASTSGGGGQPQHF.

The rearrangement joins TRBV18 to TRBJ2-7, with D possibly being TRBD2 (5 bases). Trimming took 0 bases from V and 0 from J, leaving 6 bases between them. Germline assignment: CDR1 KGHSH and CDR2 LQKENI. The CDR3 sequence is 14 residues long. The CDR3 spells CASSPPGSSYEQYF. The CDR3 region has the DNA TGTGCCAGCTCACCACCAGGGAGCTCCTACGAGCAGTACTTC.